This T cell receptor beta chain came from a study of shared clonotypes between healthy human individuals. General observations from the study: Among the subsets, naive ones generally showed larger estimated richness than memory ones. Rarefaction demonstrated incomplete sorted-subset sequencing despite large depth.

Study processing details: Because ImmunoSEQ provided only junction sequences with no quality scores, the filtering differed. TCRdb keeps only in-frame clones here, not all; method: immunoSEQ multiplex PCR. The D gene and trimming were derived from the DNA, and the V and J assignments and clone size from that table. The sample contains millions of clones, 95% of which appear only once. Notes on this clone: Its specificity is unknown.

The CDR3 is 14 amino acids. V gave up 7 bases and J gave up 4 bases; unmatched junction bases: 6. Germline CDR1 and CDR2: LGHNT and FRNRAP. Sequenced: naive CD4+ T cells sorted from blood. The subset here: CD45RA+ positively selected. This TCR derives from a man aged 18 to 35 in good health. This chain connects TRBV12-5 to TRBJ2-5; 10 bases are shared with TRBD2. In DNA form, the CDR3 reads TGTGCTAGTGCCCCTAGCGGGAGCGGAGAGACCCAGTACTTC. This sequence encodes CASAPSGSGETQYF.